This T cell receptor (beta chain) stems from a study of T-cell memory formation after mild COVID-19. Broader study findings: CD8+ contracting clones occupied EMRA, while CD4+ ones occupied mainly CM and EM.

TCRdb called the 5' RACE reads again in MiXCR, with one record for every CDR3 protein. The data show around 370,000 distinct CDR3 sequences, around 21% seen once. This clonotype was detected once. Its antigen is undetermined. The CDR3 runs to 16 residues. The ends lost 1 base at V and 3 bases at J; junction bases unmatched: 5. Germline CDR1 reads SGHTA; CDR2 reads FQGTGA. The rearrangement uses TRBV7-3 and TRBJ2-3; 9 nucleotides line up with TRBD1. Material for sequencing was PBMCs or a T cell subset sorted from them (not recorded which). The TCR comes from an adult woman who had mild COVID-19 (a few samples of this study predate the infection). Cell type and time point are not known. Written as DNA, the CDR3 is TGTGCCAGCAGCTTAAGACGCGGGACAGGGACAGATACGCAGTATTTT. Translating it yields CASSLRRGTGTDTQYF.